Below are 3 T cell receptor beta chains sequenced from a single sample in a study of blood T cell repertoires in COVID-19. Produced via immunoSEQ multiplex PCR; TCRdb's table is partial and in-frame only. The sample lists about 100,000 clones, about four fifths seen once, with just under 4.5% in the top ten. The sample taken for sequencing was peripheral blood. All receptors come from a human donor in a cohort sampled during active COVID-19.

The chain combines TRBV25-1 with TRBJ2-1, with TRBD2 matching over 14 bases. After removal of 0 bases from V and 7 bases from J, the junction contained 5 bases not matched to a gene. From germline, CDR1 is MGHDK and CDR2 SYGVNS. The CDR3 runs to 17 residues. The DNA for the CDR3 is TGTGCCAGCAGTGAATATCGACTAGCGGGGGGGCAAAATGAGCAGTTCTTC. It codes for CASSEYRLAGGQNEQFF. The full variable domain, with the rest looked up from reference TRBV25-1 and TRBJ2-1, is EADIYQTPRYLVIGTGKKITLECSQTMGHDKMYWYQQDPGMELHLIHYSYGVNSTEKGDLSSESTVSRIRTEHFPLTLESARPSHTSQYLCASSEYRLAGGQNEQFFGPGTRLTVL.

This chain links TRBV7-8 with TRBJ1-5, with 9 bases aligning to TRBD1. The V and J ends lost 5 bases and 6 bases, in that order; junction bases with no gene match: 8. The CDR3 has 15 residues. Looked up from germline, CDR1 is SGHVS and CDR2 is FQNEAQ. CDR3 sequence: CASSVGTGFGQPQHF. In DNA, the CDR3 is TGTGCCAGCAGCGTCGGGACAGGGTTTGGTCAGCCCCAGCATTTT.

Details on this clone: The same CDR3 arises from other DNA sequences in this sample as well. The chain has TRBV6-1 and TRBJ2-7, with D possibly being TRBD1 (5 bases). Trimming took off 1 base at V and 2 bases at J, with 9 bases between the two ends. The germline V gene encodes CDR1 MNHNS and CDR2 SASEGT. This CDR3 has 14 residues. CDR3 DNA: TGTGCCAGCAGTGAAGGGGGCCTAGCCTACGAGCAGTACTTC. Its translation is CASSEGGLAYEQYF.